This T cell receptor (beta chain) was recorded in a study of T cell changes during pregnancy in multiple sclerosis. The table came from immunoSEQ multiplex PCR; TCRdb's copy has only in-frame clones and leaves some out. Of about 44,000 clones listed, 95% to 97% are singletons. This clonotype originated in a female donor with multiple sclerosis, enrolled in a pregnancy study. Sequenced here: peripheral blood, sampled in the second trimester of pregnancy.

CDR3 region: CASSQDPGDGQPQHF. CDR3 nucleotide sequence: TGTGCCAGCAGCCAAGACCCAGGGGACGGTCAGCCCCAGCATTTT. The chain joins TRBV4-2 to TRBJ1-5; the D gene is possibly TRBD1 (6 bases). CDR3 size: 15 residues. CDR1 is LGHNA, CDR2 YNFKEQ, per germline. Trimming took 0 bases from V and 6 from J, leaving 12 bases between them.